A single sample gave rise to the 6 T cell receptor beta chains below, sequenced in a study of control samples from healthy donors and cancer patients. Data came from immunoSEQ multiplex PCR; TCRdb stores just in-frame clones and leaves some out. Of around 200,000 clones detected, 91% appear once; the ten largest clones hold about 1.4%. Material: blood. The receptors were gathered from a woman aged 25 to 39 in good health.

The rearrangement links TRBV6-1 to TRBJ2-5; 8 bases agree with TRBD2. The CDR3 contains 15 residues. Germline trimming cut 5 bases from V and 2 bases from J; bases unmatched to any gene: 7. Germline V gene lookup returns CDR1 MNHNS and CDR2 SASEGT. The CDR3 region is CASSRAGEGQETQYF. CDR3 sequence (DNA): TGTGCCAGCAGTAGAGCGGGAGAGGGGCAAGAGACCCAGTACTTC.

The chain carries TRBV9 and TRBJ1-1; no definite D call. V shed 0 bases and J shed 1 base, with 10 bases lying between them. In germline, CDR1 is SGDLS, CDR2 YYNGEE. The CDR3 extends over 15 amino acids. CDR3 DNA sequence: TGTGCCAGCAGCGTAGAACCGGGAAGGAACACTGAAGCTTTCTTT. Translated, it gives CASSVEPGRNTEAFF.

The chain carries TRBV7-2 and TRBJ1-4; 8 bases map to TRBD1. Germline V CDR1 and CDR2: SGHTA, FQGNSA. CDR3 length: 15 amino acids. J was trimmed by 8 bases and V by 1 base; bases with no gene match: 6. The CDR3 coding sequence is TGTGCCAGCAGCTTAGGGGGGACAGGTGGGGAAAAACTGTTTTTT. The encoded protein is CASSLGGTGGEKLFF. The full variable domain, in which reference TRBV7-2 and TRBJ1-4 provide the parts outside the CDR3, is GAGVSQSPSNKVTEKGKDVELRCDPISGHTALYWYRQSLGQGLEFLIYFQGNSAPDKSGLPSDRFSAERTGGSVSTLTIQRTQQEDSAVYLCASSLGGTGGEKLFFGSGTQLSVL.

The chain carries TRBV7-2 and TRBJ1-2, with D unresolved. The CDR3 spans 13 residues. Trimming left V 1 base short and J 4 bases short, with 7 bases between. Per the germline V gene, CDR1 is SGHTA and CDR2 is FQGNSA. The chain's CDR3 is CASSLGHLYGYTF. In nucleotides, the CDR3 is TGTGCCAGCAGCTTAGGACATCTCTATGGCTACACCTTC.

J is TRBJ1-1 and V is TRBV2; D unclear. Germline V lookup: CDR1 SNHLY, CDR2 FYNNEI. This CDR3 has 12 residues. V was cut by 6 bases and J by 0 bases, with 5 bases left in between. The CDR3 sequence: CASSEMNTEAFF. The DNA of the CDR3 is TGTGCCAGCAGCGAGATGAACACTGAAGCTTTCTTT.

The chain is built from TRBV7-2 and TRBJ2-7; 10 bases are a match to TRBD1. V lost 4 bases and J lost 5; bases outside the gene matches: 8. Germline V CDR1 and CDR2: SGHTA, FQGNSA. This CDR3 comprises 15 residues. The CDR3 region has the DNA TGTGCCAGCAGCTCTAGACAGGGGGCATTGGACGAGCAGTACTTC. Protein product: CASSSRQGALDEQYF.